A selection of T cell receptor beta chains follows, all from one sample in a study of spatial heterogeneity in lung cancer. TCRdb called the 5' RACE reads again in MiXCR, with one record for every CDR3 protein. Of about 12,000 distinct CDR3 sequences listed, more than 14% are singletons. The material sequenced was lung tumor tissue, taken at surgery. The receptors stem from a male donor with early-stage non-small cell lung cancer. Both conserved end residues are part of each CDR3. A D gene is named only where the DNA matches it firmly. Clone size is given for some rows only: seen once, a few or many times, or a class if the clone is expanded.

j_gene | v_gene | abundance | d_gene | len | CDR3aa | CDR3nt
TRBJ2-7 | TRBV3-1 | NA | TRBD2 | 16 | CASSQDALAGMGEQYF | TGTGCCAGCAGCCAAGATGCCCTAGCGGGAATGGGTGAGCAGTACTTC
TRBJ2-5 | TRBV30 | many | TRBD1 | 16 | CAWSVRGRRDQETQYF | TGTGCCTGGAGTGTGAGGGGGCGCAGGGATCAAGAGACCCAGTACTTC
TRBJ1-6 | TRBV7-2 | medium-sized | NA | 15 | CASSLDNPRNSPLHF | TGTGCCAGCAGCTTAGACAACCCTAGAAATTCACCCCTCCACTTT
TRBJ1-2 | TRBV20-1 | many | NA | 14 | CSSRRATAHYGYTF | TGCAGTTCCAGAAGGGCAACTGCTCACTATGGCTACACCTTC
TRBJ1-5 | TRBV29-1 | NA | NA | 13 | CSVGQGLDQPQHF | TGCAGCGTTGGGCAGGGCTTGGATCAGCCCCAGCATTTT
TRBJ2-1 | TRBV5-1 | NA | NA | 14 | CASGRDPPPHEQFF | TGCGCCAGCGGTCGAGATCCACCCCCCCATGAGCAGTTCTTC
TRBJ2-3 | TRBV7-2 | many | NA | 13 | CASSLASTDTQYF | TGTGCCAGCAGCTTAGCTAGCACAGATACGCAGTATTTT
TRBJ2-1 | TRBV4-1 | many | NA | 13 | CASSHGREDEQFF | TGCGCCAGCAGCCATGGGAGAGAGGATGAGCAGTTCTTC
TRBJ1-2 | TRBV6-6 | many | NA | 13 | CASSLTGDYGYTF | TGTGCCAGCAGTTTGACAGGAGACTATGGCTACACCTTC
TRBJ1-2 | TRBV28 | NA | NA | 11 | CASSSNYGYTF | TGTGCCAGCAGTTCCAACTATGGCTACACCTTC
TRBJ1-4 | TRBV5-1 | once | NA | 14 | CASRPGLQYEKLFF | TGCGCCAGCCGACCGGGACTCCAATATGAAAAACTGTTTTTT
TRBJ2-3 | TRBV5-4 | many | NA | 12 | CASSLEADTQYF | TGTGCCAGCAGCTTGGAGGCCGATACGCAGTATTTT
TRBJ1-5 | TRBV20-1 | medium-sized | NA | 15 | CSARDGTYSNQPQHF | TGCAGTGCTAGAGATGGGACCTATAGCAATCAGCCCCAGCATTTT
TRBJ2-4 | TRBV20-1 | many | NA | 11 | CSARDRSIQYF | TGCAGTGCTAGAGATAGGAGCATTCAGTACTTC
TRBJ2-7 | TRBV13 | NA | NA | 11 | CASSSGYEQYF | TGTGCCAGCAGCTCTGGGTACGAGCAGTACTTC
TRBJ2-2 | TRBV20-1 | NA | NA | 14 | CSARGTGWTGELFF | TGCAGTGCTAGAGGGACGGGATGGACCGGGGAGCTGTTTTTT
TRBJ2-2 | TRBV14 | many | TRBD2 | 16 | CASSRLAGVDAGELFF | TGTGCCAGCAGCCGATTAGCGGGAGTCGATGCCGGGGAGCTGTTTTTT
TRBJ1-3 | TRBV9 | medium-sized | TRBD1 | 13 | CASSRDSGNTIYF | TGTGCCAGCTCCCGGGACAGTGGAAACACCATATATTTT
TRBJ1-1 | TRBV28 | medium-sized | TRBD1 | 17 | CASSFPRTGGVDTEAFF | TGTGCCAGCAGTTTCCCCAGGACAGGGGGCGTCGACACTGAAGCTTTCTTT
TRBJ1-2 | TRBV27 | medium-sized | NA | 13 | CASSATENYGYTF | TGTGCCAGCAGCGCGACAGAGAACTATGGCTACACCTTC
TRBJ2-3 | TRBV20-1 | many | NA | 12 | CSATGSTDTQYF | TGCAGTGCTACCGGATCTACAGATACGCAGTATTTT
TRBJ2-7 | TRBV6-5 | NA | TRBD2 | 15 | CASGRESKSSYEQYF | TGTGCCAGCGGGCGGGAGAGCAAGAGCTCCTACGAGCAGTACTTC
TRBJ2-5 | TRBV5-4 | many | NA | 14 | CASSLGQAQETQYF | TGTGCCAGCAGCTTGGGGCAGGCCCAAGAGACCCAGTACTTC
TRBJ2-2 | TRBV18 | many | NA | 16 | CASSPTGTLNTGELFF | TGTGCCAGCTCACCTACAGGGACCCTGAACACCGGGGAGCTGTTTTTT
TRBJ2-5 | TRBV29-1 | many | NA | 11 | CSVGNQETQYF | TGCAGCGTTGGAAACCAAGAGACCCAGTACTTC
TRBJ2-5 | TRBV12-3/TRBV12-4 | many | NA | 14 | CASSLLSTQETQYF | TGTGCCAGCAGTTTACTCTCTACTCAGGAGACCCAGTACTTC
TRBJ1-1 | TRBV4-3 | NA | NA | 15 | CASSQERTRGTEAFF | TGCGCCAGCAGCCAAGAAAGGACACGTGGAACTGAAGCTTTCTTT
TRBJ2-3 | TRBV2 | many | NA | 10 | CASTTDTQYF | TGTGCCAGCACAACAGATACGCAGTATTTT
TRBJ2-7 | TRBV7-2 | NA | TRBD2 | 14 | CASSLASGSYEQYF | TGTGCCAGCAGCTTAGCTAGCGGGAGCTACGAGCAGTACTTC